The 13 T cell receptor beta chains below come from one sample, sequenced in a study of cytomegalovirus exposure and HLA in healthy donors. Clones were sequenced by immunoSEQ multiplex PCR, and TCRdb holds only the in-frame ones, with some missing. The sample records some 150,000 clones, roughly 84% being singletons. The material sequenced was PBMCs. The receptors come from a human donor in good health.

The chain carries TRBV6-6 and TRBJ1-1; a possible D gene is TRBD1 (6 bases). V lost 6 bases to trimming and J lost 5 bases, with 13 bases between them. The CDR3 is 13 amino acids. Germline CDR1 MNHNY, CDR2 SVGAGI (reference sequence). The CDR3 DNA follows: TGTGCCAGCAGGCCGTCAGGGGTTACTGAAGCTTTCTTT. Translated, it gives CASRPSGVTEAFF.

In nucleotides, the CDR3 is TGTGCCAGCTCACCAGTGCTAGCGGGACTTCGGGAGCAGTACTTC. Amino acids: CASSPVLAGLREQYF. The chain has TRBV18 and TRBJ2-7, with 9 bases identical to TRBD2. There are 15 residues in the CDR3. V trimming: 2 bases; J trimming: 7 bases; junction bases outside the gene matches: 9. Germline values: CDR1 KGHSH, CDR2 LQKENI.

The V gene is TRBV5-1, the J gene TRBJ2-2; a possible D gene is TRBD2 (6 bases). Germline V gives CDR1 SGHRS, CDR2 YFSETQ. V was shortened by 2 bases and J by 0 bases, with 14 bases between the two germline ends. The CDR3 runs 17 residues. CDR3 region: CASSLRLVDANTGELFF. Written as DNA, the CDR3 is TGCGCCAGCAGCTTACGACTAGTAGACGCGAACACCGGGGAGCTGTTTTTT.

This clone was observed a single time. This rearrangement joins TRBV27 to TRBJ2-2, with 10 bases identical to TRBD1. This CDR3 comprises 16 residues. V dropped 7 bases and J dropped 7; count of bases not matched to a gene: 12. The germline V gene encodes CDR1 MNHEY and CDR2 SMNVEV (reference sequence). CDR3 loop: CASTLRTGGRVGELFF. The CDR3 DNA is TGTGCCAGCACCCTAAGGACAGGGGGACGGGTCGGGGAGCTGTTTTTT.

This clone was counted once. This chain uses TRBV5-1 with TRBJ2-5; D possibly corresponds to TRBD1 (6 bases). The CDR3 covers 14 residues. Germline-derived CDR1 and CDR2 are SGHRS and YFSETQ. Trimming shortened V by 3 bases and J by 0 bases, and 9 bases separated the two germline ends. This CDR3 is CASSWGTYQETQYF. For the CDR3, the DNA is TGCGCCAGCAGCTGGGGGACATACCAAGAGACCCAGTACTTC.

The chain joins TRBV7-8 to TRBJ2-7, with TRBD1 as a possible D gene (6 bases). The germline V gene encodes CDR1 SGHVS and CDR2 FQNEAQ. This CDR3 is built from 15 residues. Deletions cut 5 bases from V and 1 base from J, with 15 bases between. CDR3 nucleotide sequence: TGTGCCAGCAGCCACTTCCGGGACACGTCCTACGAGCAGTACTTC. It is translated as CASSHFRDTSYEQYF.

This chain joins TRBV6-4 and TRBJ2-3, with D uncertain. Trimming left V 2 bases short and J 3 bases short, with 15 bases between. This CDR3 region has 16 residues. Per the germline V gene, CDR1 is MRHNA and CDR2 is SNTAGT. This CDR3 is CASSDAAGLHTDTQYF. The CDR3 coding sequence is TGTGCCAGCAGTGACGCAGCAGGTCTCCATACAGATACGCAGTATTTT.

The chain links TRBV23-1 to TRBJ1-1, with D maybe TRBD1 (5 bases). TRBV23-1 belongs to the ORF category, with a function that is uncertain. CDR3 length: 12 residues. V was trimmed by 9 bases and J by 2 bases, leaving 10 bases between them. CDR3 nucleotide sequence: TGCGCCAGTGAGACAGCCAACACTGAAGCTTTCTTT. Amino acids: CASETANTEAFF.

The chain carries TRBV2 and TRBJ2-7; D gene unclear. Trimming took off 8 bases at V and 2 bases at J, with 10 bases between the two ends. Germline CDR1 SNHLY, CDR2 FYNNEI. This CDR3 has 12 amino acids. The CDR3 protein is CASETLAYEQYF. The CDR3 bases are TGTGCCAGCGAGACTCTAGCCTACGAGCAGTACTTC.

The chain has TRBV4-3 and TRBJ1-2; a weak D match, TRBD1 (5 bases). Trimming removed 2 bases at V and 4 bases at J, with 11 bases between. The CDR3 is 14 residues long. Germline V lookup: CDR1 LGHNA, CDR2 YSLEER. In DNA, the CDR3 is TGCGCCAGCAGCCAACGGAGGGGCAGCTATGGCTACACCTTC. Encoded protein: CASSQRRGSYGYTF.

V and J are TRBV7-2 and TRBJ2-7, with D perhaps TRBD1 (6 bases). V was trimmed by 6 bases and J by 3 bases, leaving 12 bases between them. CDR1 SGHTA and CDR2 FQGNSA come from the germline V gene. The CDR3 extends over 13 amino acids. CDR3 nucleotide sequence: TGTGCCAGCAGTGGGGGACAAAACTACGAGCAGTACTTC. Amino acids: CASSGGQNYEQYF.

In its sample, this clone was seen once. CDR3 coding DNA: TGCGCCAGCAGCTTGGGACTGATTAATGAGCAGTTCTTC. Protein: CASSLGLINEQFF. This rearrangement joins TRBV5-1 to TRBJ2-1; D not certain. The CDR3 length is 13 residues. The ends were cut back, 0 bases at V and 7 bases at J, with 8 bases in the middle. Germline values: CDR1 SGHRS, CDR2 YFSETQ. The full variable domain, rest sourced from reference TRBV5-1 and TRBJ2-1, is KAGVTQTPRYLIKTRGQQVTLSCSPISGHRSVSWYQQTPGQGLQFLFEYFSETQRNKGNFPGRFSGRQFSNSRSEMNVSTLELGDSALYLCASSLGLINEQFFGPGTRLTVL.

The sample holds a few counts of this clone. The junction does not match germline at one end; this may be a read error. The chain carries TRBV7-7 and TRBJ2-7; 11 bases align to TRBD1. The germline V gene encodes CDR1 SSHAT and CDR2 FNYEAQ (reference sequence). The CDR3 is 16 residues long. For the CDR3, the DNA is TGTGCTAGCAGCTCCGGCGTGGGACAGGGGGCCTACGAGCAGTACTTC. The encoded protein is CASSSGVGQGAYEQYF.